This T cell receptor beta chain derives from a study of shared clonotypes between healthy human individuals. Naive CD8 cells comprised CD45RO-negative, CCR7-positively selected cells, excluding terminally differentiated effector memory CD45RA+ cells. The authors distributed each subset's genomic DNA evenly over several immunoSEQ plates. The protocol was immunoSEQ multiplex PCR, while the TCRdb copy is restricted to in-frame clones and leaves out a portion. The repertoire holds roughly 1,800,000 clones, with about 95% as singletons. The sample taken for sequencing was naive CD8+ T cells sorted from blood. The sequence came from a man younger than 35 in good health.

This CDR3 is CASSLGQGQAQYF. CDR3 nucleotide sequence: TGTGCCAGCAGTTTAGGACAGGGTCAGGCCCAGTACTTC. This chain links TRBV27 with TRBJ2-5; 8 nucleotides match TRBD1. The CDR3 runs 13 residues. V shed 2 bases and J 9 bases; nucleotides not matched to a gene: 5. CDR1 is MNHEY and CDR2 is SMNVEV in the germline V gene (reference sequence).